A single sample is the source of the 22 T cell receptor beta chains below, sequenced in a study of T cells in Graves' hyperthyroidism and ophthalmopathy. TCR beta CDR3 regions were amplified from RNA. Researchers ran a first-round RT-PCR on the TCR CDR3 using the HTBI primer set. TCRdb analysed the multiplex PCR reads with MiXCR anew, one entry per CDR3 protein. The table has fewer than 350,000 distinct CDR3 sequences, roughly 18% seen once. Specimen: blood. All receptors derive from a woman aged 50 to 60 with Graves' hyperthyroidism.

The rearrangement uses TRBV6-1 and TRBJ2-3; 8 bases are a match to TRBD2. Germline CDR1 reads MNHNS; CDR2 reads SASEGT. The CDR3 loop spans 16 amino acids. Trimming at V came to 3 bases and at J to 2 bases, leaving 7 bases not matched to a gene. The CDR3 loop is CASSDSASGPTDTQYF. DNA of the CDR3: TGTGCCAGCAGTGACTCTGCTAGCGGGCCCACAGATACGCAGTATTTT.

CDR3 sequence reads: CASSQGAAGSYNEQFF. CDR3 coding DNA: TGCGCCAGCAGCCAAGGCGCGGCGGGTTCCTACAATGAGCAGTTCTTC. The rearrangement uses TRBV4-1 and TRBJ2-1, with a weak D call TRBD2 (5 bases). CDR1 is MGHRA, CDR2 YSYEKL, per germline. Trimming left V 1 base short and J 1 base short, with 11 bases between. CDR3 length: 16 residues.

This clonotype was seen a handful of times. The rearrangement links TRBV6-1 to TRBJ1-2; TRBD1 is a possible D gene (5 bases). Germline assignment: CDR1 MNHNS and CDR2 SASEGT. This CDR3 is built from 16 residues. The V end lost 6 bases, the J end lost 4 bases, and 21 bases lay between the germline ends. The CDR3 region has the DNA TGTGCCAGCAGCCAAAGGGACCGCCGATTCACCTATGGCTACACCTTC. This gives the protein CASSQRDRRFTYGYTF.

Many counts were recorded for this clonotype. The chain has TRBV9 and TRBJ1-1, with 7 bases matching TRBD1. This CDR3 has 16 amino acids. The V gene's germline CDR1 is SGDLS and CDR2 YYNGEE. V gave up 3 bases and J gave up 7 bases; unmatched junction bases: 15. This CDR3 is CASSAGTVLPGDEAFF. In nucleotides, the CDR3 is TGTGCCAGCAGCGCCGGGACAGTCTTGCCTGGTGATGAAGCTTTCTTT.

This clonotype has ten or more counts. V usage is TRBV12-3 or TRBV12-4 and J usage is TRBJ2-5; either TRBD1 or TRBD2 may supply D (5 bases each). There are 14 residues in the CDR3. Trimming pared 3 bases from V and 7 bases from J, leaving 15 bases between. CDR3 protein: CASSFMGEYATQYF. The CDR3 DNA is TGTGCCAGCAGTTTTATGGGGGAATACGCGACCCAGTACTTC.

On this clonotype: It may be a read error: a sequence one base away is much more abundant. The rearrangement uses TRBV6-2 or TRBV6-3 and TRBJ2-3; a possible D gene is TRBD1 (6 bases). The CDR3 length is 14 residues. Per germline, CDR1 MNHEY and CDR2 SVGEGT. The CDR3 is CASSYGALTGTQYF. The CDR3, as DNA: TGTGCCAGCAGTTACGGGGCTCTGACAGGTACGCAGTATTTT.

This chain joins TRBV4-2 and TRBJ2-6, with TRBD2 as a possible D gene (7 bases). The germline V gene has CDR1 LGHNA and CDR2 YNFKEQ. V lost 0 bases, J lost 2 bases, and 17 bases lay in between. The CDR3 contains 19 residues. The CDR3 is CASSQDPATGGAGANVLTF. CDR3 DNA sequence: TGTGCCAGCAGCCAAGATCCGGCGACGGGGGGCGCTGGGGCCAACGTCCTGACTTTC.

This clonotype was counted ten times or more. The V gene is TRBV28, the J gene TRBJ2-3, with 8 positions matching TRBD1. Germline CDR1 MDHEN, CDR2 SYDVKM. With V trimmed by 1 base and J by 11 bases, 2 bases remained unmatched. There are 12 residues in the CDR3. The CDR3 nucleotides read TGTGCCAGCAGTTTATACAGGGGGATGCAGTATTTT. Amino acid sequence: CASSLYRGMQYF.

This clonotype was observed at least ten times. This chain connects TRBV5-1 to TRBJ2-4; D possibly corresponds to TRBD1 (5 bases). The V end was cut by 4 bases, the J end by 2 bases, with 13 bases between. The CDR3 is 15 residues long. Germline V gene lookup returns CDR1 SGHRS and CDR2 YFSETQ. CDR3 sequence (DNA): TGCGCCAGCAGCGAGAACAGGTGGACCAAAAACATTCAGTACTTC. Encoded protein: CASSENRWTKNIQYF. The full variable domain, with the rest looked up from reference TRBV5-1 and TRBJ2-4, is KAGVTQTPRYLIKTRGQQVTLSCSPISGHRSVSWYQQTPGQGLQFLFEYFSETQRNKGNFPGRFSGRQFSNSRSEMNVSTLELGDSALYLCASSENRWTKNIQYFGAGTRLSVL.

The V gene is TRBV9, the J gene TRBJ2-3, with D perhaps TRBD2 (6 bases). Germline CDR1 SGDLS, CDR2 YYNGEE. V shed 3 bases and J shed 2 bases, with 10 bases lying between them. The CDR3 has 14 residues. Here the CDR3 DNA reads TGTGCCAGCAGCGACCGGGGGATCACAGATACGCAGTATTTT. It specifies CASSDRGITDTQYF.

The table lists this clonotype with many counts. The rearrangement joins TRBV12-3 or TRBV12-4 to TRBJ2-1; 7 nucleotides align to TRBD1. The CDR3 consists of 17 residues. The J segment lost 0 bases and the V segment lost 4 bases, leaving 9 bases of the junction unmatched. The CDR3 is CASSSGQVLSSYNEQFF. The CDR3 DNA sequence: TGTGCCAGCAGTTCCGGACAGGTCCTAAGCTCCTACAATGAGCAGTTCTTC.

This clonotype was seen ten or more times. The V gene is TRBV2, the J gene TRBJ1-4; D uncertain. The V gene lost 6 bases and the J gene lost 5 bases, with 10 bases spanning the gap. Germline V gene lookup returns CDR1 SNHLY and CDR2 FYNNEI. This CDR3 contains 13 residues. In DNA form, the CDR3 reads TGTGCCAGCAGGCCTACCGAGAATGAAAAACTGTTTTTT. Its translation is CASRPTENEKLFF.

This clonotype has a count of ten or more. The chain recombines TRBV11-2 with TRBJ1-1, with TRBD1 as a possible D gene (5 bases). The CDR3 length is 16 residues. Trimming cost V 0 bases and J 1 base, with 12 bases left between them. Germline V gene sequence: CDR1 SGHAT, CDR2 FQNNGV. Written as DNA, the CDR3 is TGTGCCAGCAGCTTAGATCTTGGGGCCAGGAACACTGAAGCTTTCTTT. Its translation: CASSLDLGARNTEAFF.

The chain is built from TRBV19 and TRBJ1-1; 8 bases map to TRBD1. V lost 3 bases to trimming and J lost 8 bases; unmatched junction nucleotides: 5. Germline V CDR1 and CDR2: LNHDA, SQIVND (reference sequence). This CDR3 has 13 residues. The CDR3 protein is CASSMTGVGEAFF. CDR3 in DNA: TGTGCCAGTAGTATGACAGGGGTGGGAGAAGCTTTCTTT.

A few counts support this clonotype. This chain links TRBV14 with TRBJ2-1; perhaps TRBD2 as D (5 bases). Germline V gives CDR1 SGHDN, CDR2 FVKESK. The CDR3 spans 17 residues. V dropped 1 base and J dropped 5 bases, with 18 bases sitting between them. Written as DNA, the CDR3 is TGTGCCAGCAGCCAAGGCTTAGTGGGAGTATCGGACAATGAGCAGTTCTTC. Its protein product is CASSQGLVGVSDNEQFF.

A word on this clonotype: Relative to the germline gene, one junction end is altered; a read error may explain this. This chain connects TRBV5-1 to TRBJ1-3; no reliable D call. This CDR3 has 15 residues. CDR1 is SGHRS, CDR2 YFSETQ, per germline. The CDR3 region is CASSRKVPSGNTIYF. The CDR3 DNA reads TGTGCCAGCAGCCGGAAGGTGCCCTCTGGAAACACCATATATTTT. Full variable domain (remainder filled in from reference TRBV5-1 and TRBJ1-3): KAGVTQTPRYLIKTRGQQVTLSCSPISGHRSVSWYQQTPGQGLQFLFEYFSETQRNKGNFPGRFSGRQFSNSRSEMNVSTLELGDSALYLCASSRKVPSGNTIYFGEGSWLTVV.

This clonotype occurred a few times. The rearrangement links TRBV28 to TRBJ1-2; maybe TRBD1 (5 bases). Germline CDR1 MDHEN, CDR2 SYDVKM. Trimming removed 5 bases from V and 7 bases from J, with 17 bases in between. The CDR3 covers 14 residues. The CDR3 DNA reads as TGTGCCAGCAGTCCCCCGACAGACTCCTCTGGCTACACCTTC. Translation: CASSPPTDSSGYTF.

In regard to this clonotype: With a much larger clone just one base away, this may be a read error. The chain is built from TRBV5-1 and TRBJ2-1; 11 bases align to TRBD1. CDR1 is SGHRS, CDR2 YFSETQ, per germline. J gave up 3 bases and V 1 base, and 3 bases lay outside the gene matches. The CDR3 length is 16 residues. The CDR3 here is CASSLSGTGGYNEQFF. Written as DNA, the CDR3 is TGCGCCAGCAGCTTGTCCGGGACAGGGGGCTACAATGAGCAGTTCTTC.

This clonotype was picked up a small number of times. An end of the junction differs from the germline gene, which may be a read error. Here the CDR3 reads CAGSLQGTDAFF. Here the CDR3 DNA reads TGTGCCGGCAGTTTACAGGGAACTGATGCTTTCTTT. This chain uses TRBV12-3 or TRBV12-4 with TRBJ1-1; the D gene is possibly TRBD1 (6 bases). The CDR3 runs to 12 residues.

V and J are TRBV2 and TRBJ1-1; no definite D call. Trimming stripped 1 base from V and 3 bases from J, with 3 bases between. Germline V lookup: CDR1 SNHLY, CDR2 FYNNEI. This CDR3 is built from 12 residues. CDR3 DNA sequence: TGTGCCAGCAGTGAAGAGTACACTGAAGCTTTCTTT. It specifies CASSEEYTEAFF.

This clonotype was counted ten times or more. The V call is TRBV11-1, the J call TRBJ2-1; maybe TRBD2 (6 bases). This CDR3 is built from 12 residues. Germline CDR1 and CDR2: SGHAT and FQDESV (reference sequence). With 7 bases removed from V and 8 bases from J, the gap between germline ends came to 12 bases. The CDR3 here is CASTGVEDEQFF. The CDR3 DNA reads TGTGCCAGCACGGGGGTCGAGGATGAGCAGTTCTTC.

This clonotype was observed many times. V is TRBV11-2 and J is TRBJ2-7, with 9 positions matching TRBD1. The CDR3 runs 16 residues. V dropped 6 bases and J dropped 3; count of bases not matched to a gene: 12. The germline CDR1 and CDR2 sequences are SGHAT and FQNNGV. The CDR3 sequence: CASRPWTGTGNYEQYF. CDR3 DNA: TGTGCCAGCAGACCTTGGACCGGGACAGGGAACTACGAGCAGTACTTC.